This T cell receptor beta chain was recorded in a study of T-cell memory formation after mild COVID-19. Study background: Each donor largely had its own TCR clusters.

This CDR3 comprises 14 residues. V lost 6 bases, J lost 2 bases, and 4 bases stayed unmatched. From the 5' RACE reads, TCRdb called clonotypes with MiXCR, one entry per CDR3 protein. The sample lists fewer than 250,000 distinct CDR3 sequences, roughly 18% occurring once. What was sequenced was PBMCs or a T cell subset sorted from them (not recorded which). The sequence was collected from an adult woman who had mild COVID-19 (a few samples of this study predate the infection). Cell type and time point are not known. This chain uses TRBV12-3 or TRBV12-4 with TRBJ1-5, with 7 bases matching TRBD1. This CDR3 reads CASSIDRGNQPQHF. The CDR3 DNA follows: TGTGCCAGCAGCATCGACAGGGGCAATCAGCCCCAGCATTTT.